The 26 T cell receptor beta chains listed next were all sequenced from one sample in a study of CD8 T cells in Susac syndrome. The RNA, about 0.5 to 1 ug, was put through reverse transcription using random hexamers. TCRdb independently ran MiXCR on the immunoSEQ multiplex PCR reads; one entry per CDR3 protein. The repertoire holds roughly 200,000 distinct CDR3 sequences, around 90% seen once, with around 0.079% in the top ten. Sequenced input: CD4+ T cells from PBMCs. All receptors derive from a human donor with Susac syndrome.

This clonotype has only a few counts. The gene calls are TRBV11-2 and TRBJ1-4; D not resolved. Trimming shortened V by 5 bases and J by 6 bases, and 16 bases separated the two germline ends. The germline gives CDR1 SGHAT, CDR2 FQNNGV. CDR3 length equals 15 residues. The DNA for the CDR3 is TGTGCCAGCAGCCCCCGACAATCGGGTGATGAAAAACTGTTTTTT. The encoded protein is CASSPRQSGDEKLFF.

The chain uses TRBV4-1 and TRBJ2-7; 10 bases match TRBD1. This CDR3 comprises 15 residues. The V and J ends lost 4 bases and 1 base, in that order; junction bases with no gene match: 4. The germline V gene has CDR1 MGHRA and CDR2 YSYEKL. The DNA for the CDR3 is TGCGCCAGCAGCCTGGGGACAGGGGTGTCCTACGAGCAGTACTTC. This encodes CASSLGTGVSYEQYF.

J is TRBJ2-5 and V is TRBV25-1; TRBD2 matches 8 bases. This CDR3 region has 15 residues. Germline trimming cut 5 bases from V and 2 bases from J; bases unmatched to any gene: 7. Germline V gene sequence: CDR1 MGHDK, CDR2 SYGVNS. The CDR3 DNA follows: TGTGCCAGCAGTTCGACTAGCGTCTCACAAGAGACCCAGTACTTC. It is translated as CASSSTSVSQETQYF.

The chain couples TRBV6-5 to TRBJ1-2; D possibly corresponds to TRBD1 (6 bases). The CDR3 has 13 residues. Trimming left V 0 bases short and J 7 bases short, with 9 bases between. Germline V lookup: CDR1 MNHEY, CDR2 SVGAGI. The CDR3 DNA sequence: TGTGCCAGCAGTTACTCGAGGGGGGGTGGCTACACCTTC. It encodes CASSYSRGGGYTF.

The genes are TRBV5-1 and TRBJ2-7; TRBD2 matches 9 bases. CDR1 SGHRS and CDR2 YFSETQ come from the germline V gene. The CDR3 covers 14 residues. The J segment lost 6 bases and the V segment lost 2 bases, leaving 6 bases of the junction unmatched. The CDR3 reads CASSFSGSTPEQYF. CDR3 bases: TGCGCCAGCAGCTTTAGCGGGAGCACCCCCGAGCAGTACTTC.

The chain uses TRBV7-9 and TRBJ2-1; 8 bases line up with TRBD1. V lost 6 bases, J lost 6 bases, and 7 bases stayed unmatched. CDR3 length: 14 residues. Germline CDR1 is SEHNR and CDR2 is FQNEAQ (reference sequence). The chain's CDR3 is CASSGQGFSNEQFF. The CDR3 region has the DNA TGTGCCAGCAGTGGACAGGGATTCAGCAATGAGCAGTTCTTC.

For this clonotype: A read error may account for a junction end that differs from germline. The chain uses TRBV25-1 and TRBJ2-7; 10 bases agree with TRBD1. Germline V gene sequence: CDR1 MGHDK, CDR2 SYGVNS. This CDR3 has 13 amino acids. CDR3 coding DNA: TGTTCCAGCAGACTGACAGGGGGCGAGGAGCAGTACTTC. Translation gives CSSRLTGGEEQYF.

The table lists this clonotype with a count of one. The chain is built from TRBV30 and TRBJ1-2, with TRBD1 as a possible D gene (6 bases). Germline values: CDR1 GTSNPN, CDR2 SVGIG (reference sequence). V was pared by 3 bases and J by 8 bases, with 25 bases between. The CDR3 extends over 16 amino acids. The CDR3 region has the DNA TGTGCCTGGAGATTTTTACGACAGGCTCAGTTCAGGGGCTACACCTTC. The encoded protein is CAWRFLRQAQFRGYTF.

The chain couples TRBV12-3 or TRBV12-4 to TRBJ2-1; 9 bases agree with TRBD2. With V trimmed by 2 bases and J by 10 bases, 9 bases remained unmatched. CDR3 size: 15 residues. CDR3 sequence reads: CASSLSAGGSWEQFF. CDR3 bases: TGTGCCAGCAGTTTATCAGCGGGGGGTTCATGGGAGCAGTTCTTC.

The chain is built from TRBV5-4 and TRBJ2-1; 7 bases line up with TRBD2. J was trimmed by 8 bases and V by 3 bases; bases with no gene match: 11. The germline gives CDR1 SGHNT, CDR2 YYREEE (reference sequence). The CDR3 loop spans 15 amino acids. The CDR3 DNA reads as TGTGCCAGCAGCTCAATGATAGCGGGCTGGCATGAGCAGTTCTTC. Its translation is CASSSMIAGWHEQFF. Full variable domain (missing parts from reference TRBV5-4 and TRBJ2-1): ETGVTQSPTHLIKTRGQQVTLRCSSQSGHNTVSWYQQALGQGPQFIFQYYREEENGRGNFPPRFSGLQFPNYSSELNVNALELDDSALYLCASSSMIAGWHEQFFGPGTRLTVL.

The rearrangement joins TRBV28 to TRBJ2-7, with 7 bases aligning to TRBD1. Unmatched junction bases numbered 6, after V lost 4 bases and J lost 0 bases. Germline lookup yields CDR1 MDHEN and CDR2 SYDVKM. The CDR3 consists of 15 residues. Here the CDR3 reads CASSSGQASSYEQYF. CDR3 DNA sequence: TGTGCCAGCAGTTCCGGACAGGCAAGCTCCTACGAGCAGTACTTC.

This clonotype was counted a single time. The chain links TRBV4-1 to TRBJ2-4; TRBD1 matches at 9 bases. Per the germline V gene, CDR1 is MGHRA and CDR2 is YSYEKL. This CDR3 is built from 14 residues. J lost 6 bases, V lost 3 bases, and 3 bases had no gene match. The CDR3 region is CASSHPTGGNIQYF. As DNA, the CDR3 is TGCGCCAGCAGCCATCCGACAGGGGGAAACATTCAGTACTTC.

V usage is TRBV5-1 and J usage is TRBJ2-1; 8 bases agree with TRBD1. The CDR3 spans 15 residues. Germline V CDR1 and CDR2: SGHRS, YFSETQ. V was clipped by 4 bases and J by 5 bases; unmatched bases: 8. The CDR3, as DNA: TGCGCCAGCAGCCGAGCCGGGACAGGAAACAATGAGCAGTTCTTC. Its protein is CASSRAGTGNNEQFF.

The chain joins TRBV11-2 to TRBJ2-3; D may match TRBD1 or TRBD2 (5 bases each). Germline-derived CDR1 and CDR2 are SGHAT and FQNNGV. Trimming cost V 4 bases and J 0 bases, with 17 bases left between them. CDR3 length: 17 amino acids. The chain's CDR3 is CASSWGERQLSTDTQYF. The CDR3, as DNA: TGTGCCAGCAGCTGGGGCGAGCGGCAACTGAGCACAGATACGCAGTATTTT.

The genes are TRBV3-1 and TRBJ1-4; maybe TRBD1 (5 bases). V was trimmed by 3 bases and J by 7 bases, leaving 12 bases between them. Germline V lookup: CDR1 LGHDT, CDR2 YNNKEL (reference sequence). The CDR3 is made up of 14 amino acids. Written as DNA, the CDR3 is TGTGCCAGCAGCCAGACAGCAAGCCTTGAAAAACTGTTTTTT. Translated, it gives CASSQTASLEKLFF.

In DNA, the CDR3 is TGCAGCCCTCAGCGGAGGCCTTCACACCAGTGCCCCGGGGAGCTGTTTTTT. Protein sequence: CSPQRRPSHQCPGELFF. The chain carries TRBV29-1 and TRBJ2-2; tentatively, D is TRBD2 (5 bases). Per germline, CDR1 SQVTM and CDR2 ANQGSEA. CDR3 length: 17 residues. Trimming stripped 8 bases from V and 6 bases from J, with 28 bases between.

Written as DNA, the CDR3 is TGTGCCAGCAGTTACAACAATGCGGGGCACATTCAGTACTTC. Protein: CASSYNNAGHIQYF. The chain combines TRBV6-2 or TRBV6-3 with TRBJ2-4, with D possibly being TRBD2 (6 bases). This CDR3 is 14 amino acids long. V lost 2 bases and J 8 bases, leaving 13 bases between the germline ends. Germline lookup yields CDR1 MNHEY and CDR2 SVGEGT.

The gene calls are TRBV11-2 and TRBJ1-1, with D possibly matching TRBD1 (6 bases). The V gene's germline CDR1 is SGHAT and CDR2 FQNNGV. V was trimmed by 4 bases and J by 5 bases, leaving 17 bases between them. This CDR3 region has 15 residues. The CDR3 nucleotides read TGTGCCAGCAGCTCCCCGGGGGGGCTTGGAACTGAAGCTTTCTTT. It encodes CASSSPGGLGTEAFF.

The chain has TRBV5-1 and TRBJ2-2; 7 bases map to TRBD1. The V gene end was trimmed by 0 bases and the J gene end by 3 bases; junction bases not matched to a gene: 17. The length of the CDR3 is 20 residues. In germline, CDR1 is SGHRS, CDR2 YFSETQ. The CDR3 nucleotides are TGCGCCAGCAGCTTGGTCGGCAGGGGGAAATTATTTGGTGACACCGGGGAGCTGTTTTTT. This codes for CASSLVGRGKLFGDTGELFF.

The genes are TRBV20-1 and TRBJ2-7; D possibly corresponds to TRBD2 (5 bases). Per germline, CDR1 DFQATT and CDR2 SNEGSKA (reference sequence). The CDR3 is 16 residues long. V shed 4 bases and J shed 0 bases, with 19 bases lying between them. This chain's CDR3 is CSAKREGFKSSYEQYF. DNA for the CDR3: TGCAGTGCTAAACGAGAGGGCTTCAAAAGCTCCTACGAGCAGTACTTC.

The rearrangement uses TRBV6-4 and TRBJ2-7; TRBD2 aligns across 10 bases. Per germline, CDR1 MRHNA and CDR2 SNTAGT. The CDR3 is 14 amino acids. Trimming cost V 10 bases and J 3 bases; bases outside gene matches: 9. CDR3 sequence reads: CATPLAGDRYEQYF. CDR3 DNA sequence: TGTGCCACCCCCCTAGCGGGGGACCGCTACGAGCAGTACTTC.

The J gene is TRBJ2-1, the V gene TRBV4-2; either TRBD1 or TRBD2 may fit D (5 bases each). Trimming took off 3 bases at V and 4 bases at J, with 19 bases between the two ends. The germline CDR1 and CDR2 sequences are LGHNA and YNFKEQ. CDR3 length: 17 residues. The CDR3 spells CASSQTHLTGRYNEQFF. The DNA for the CDR3 is TGTGCCAGCAGCCAGACACATTTAACGGGACGATACAATGAGCAGTTCTTC.

This chain uses TRBV24-1 with TRBJ2-7; D is undetermined. Germline CDR1 reads KGHDR; CDR2 reads SFDVKD. This CDR3 contains 13 residues. Trimming removed 4 bases at V and 3 bases at J, with 9 bases between. CDR3 protein: CATSEGGSYEQYF. The DNA of the CDR3 is TGTGCCACCAGTGAGGGTGGAAGCTACGAGCAGTACTTC.

This clonotype turned up a few times. DNA of the CDR3: TGTGCCACCAGCCGGACAGGAGCGAACACCGGGGAGCTGTTTTTT. Amino acid sequence: CATSRTGANTGELFF. V and J are TRBV24-1 and TRBJ2-2; 7 nucleotides match TRBD1. CDR1 and CDR2 (germline): KGHDR, SFDVKD. The V segment lost 7 bases and the J segment 0 bases; nucleotides outside the gene matches: 4. The CDR3 extends over 15 amino acids.

This clonotype occurred once. V and J are TRBV3-1 and TRBJ2-6, with D perhaps matching TRBD2 (6 bases). Trimming left V 2 bases short and J 2 bases short, with 13 bases between. Germline loops: CDR1 LGHDT, CDR2 YNNKEL (reference sequence). This CDR3 is built from 17 residues. The CDR3 here is CASSQNAGRPGANVLTF. CDR3 in DNA: TGTGCCAGCAGCCAAAATGCAGGGAGGCCTGGGGCCAACGTCCTGACTTTC.

The chain employs TRBV18 and TRBJ2-2; 7 positions agree with TRBD2. J lost 1 base, V lost 1 base, and 3 bases had no gene match. The germline V gene encodes CDR1 KGHSH and CDR2 LQKENI. The CDR3 is 16 amino acids. CDR3 DNA sequence: TGTGCCAGCTCACCACTAAGCGGGGAGAACACCGGGGAGCTGTTTTTT. Translation: CASSPLSGENTGELFF.